The rows below give T cell receptor beta chains drawn from one sample of a study of blood T cell repertoires in COVID-19. The table came from immunoSEQ multiplex PCR; TCRdb's copy has only in-frame clones and leaves some out. The sample comprises about 86,000 clones, 80% to 90% of which are singletons, and 0.9% to 1.5% rests with the top ten. The material sequenced was PBMCs or T cells enriched from blood (not recorded which). All receptors come from a woman in her 50s with acute COVID-19. Both conserved end residues are part of each CDR3. Fields, in order: clone size, J gene, D gene, V gene, CDR3 protein, CDR3 DNA. A D gene is named only where the DNA matches it firmly. Expanded clones get a size class; other rows say once, few or many, or leave the size out.

.	TRBJ1-2	.	TRBV12-3/TRBV12-4	CASRRTGEGYTF	TGTGCCAGCAGGAGGACTGGGGAAGGCTACACCTTC
.	TRBJ1-4	.	TRBV4-3	CASSQDSGPTNEKLFF	TGCGCCAGCAGCCAAGATTCGGGTCCAACTAATGAAAAACTGTTTTTT
.	TRBJ2-7	TRBD1	TRBV5-1	CASSDETGYYEQYF	TGCGCCAGCAGCGACGAGACAGGGTACTACGAGCAGTACTTC
.	TRBJ1-6	.	TRBV11-2	CASSLVASGTTPSPLHF	TGTGCCAGCAGCTTAGTCGCATCCGGGACTACGCCTTCACCCCTCCACTTT
.	TRBJ1-3	TRBD1	TRBV2	CASSEGAGGKGNTIYF	TGTGCCAGCAGTGAAGGAGCAGGGGGAAAAGGAAACACCATATATTTT
.	TRBJ2-2	TRBD2	TRBV27	CASSPRLASTGELFF	TGTGCCAGCAGTCCTCGACTAGCGAGCACCGGGGAGCTGTTTTTT
.	TRBJ1-4	TRBD1	TRBV7-2	CASSLATGGHEKLFF	TGTGCCAGCAGCTTAGCGACAGGGGGGCATGAAAAACTGTTTTTT
.	TRBJ1-2	TRBD1	TRBV4-2	CASSQEVQGAFYGYTF	TGTGCCAGCAGCCAAGAGGTTCAGGGGGCTTTCTATGGCTACACCTTC
.	TRBJ2-4	TRBD2	TRBV29-1	CSVRTSGLAKNIQYF	TGCAGCGTGAGAACTAGCGGCTTAGCCAAAAACATTCAGTACTTC
.	TRBJ2-4	TRBD1	TRBV12-3/TRBV12-4	CASSGTDENIQYF	TGTGCCAGCAGTGGGACAGACGAAAACATTCAGTACTTC
.	TRBJ1-1	.	TRBV6-6	CASSLPSGGEAFF	TGTGCCAGCAGTTTACCCTCGGGCGGGGAAGCTTTCTTT
.	TRBJ2-2	TRBD2	TRBV7-2	CASRPGTSGRGNTGELFF	TGTGCCAGCAGACCTGGGACTAGCGGGAGGGGGAACACCGGGGAGCTGTTTTTT
.	TRBJ1-2	TRBD1	TRBV6-5	CASSYGTATNYGYTF	TGTGCCAGCAGTTACGGGACAGCGACTAACTATGGCTACACCTTC
.	TRBJ1-5	TRBD1	TRBV2	CASSERTGGNQPQHF	TGTGCCAGCAGTGAACGGACAGGAGGCAATCAGCCCCAGCATTTT
.	TRBJ2-5	TRBD2	TRBV11-2	CASSLLTSGIWETQYF	TGTGCCAGCAGCTTACTGACTAGCGGGATTTGGGAGACCCAGTACTTC
.	TRBJ2-2	.	TRBV11-2	CASSLGTITNTGELFF	TGTGCCAGCAGCTTAGGTACTATAACTAACACCGGGGAGCTGTTTTTT
.	TRBJ2-7	TRBD1	TRBV11-3	CASSSILDRGSYEQYF	TGTGCCAGCAGCTCGATCTTGGACAGGGGATCCTACGAGCAGTACTTC
.	TRBJ2-2	TRBD2	TRBV7-3	CASSFGLASTGELFF	TGTGCCAGCAGTTTCGGACTAGCGTCCACCGGGGAGCTGTTTTTT
.	TRBJ1-4	.	TRBV5-1	CASSLDYATNEKLFF	TGCGCCAGCAGCTTGGATTATGCAACTAATGAAAAACTGTTTTTT
.	TRBJ1-1	.	TRBV19	CASNTPGQSSTEAFF	TGTGCCAGTAATACACCAGGACAGAGTAGTACTGAAGCTTTCTTT
.	TRBJ2-1	TRBD2	TRBV7-3	CASSLTGLAGVGEQFF	TGTGCCAGCAGCTTAACGGGTCTAGCGGGAGTTGGGGAGCAGTTCTTC
.	TRBJ1-6	TRBD1	TRBV30	CAWSVTQGGSPLHF	TGTGCCTGGAGTGTAACCCAGGGGGGATCACCCCTCCACTTT
.	TRBJ1-3	.	TRBV19	CASQDTEYGNTIYF	TGTGCCAGCCAGGACACAGAGTACGGAAACACCATATATTTT
.	TRBJ2-7	TRBD2	TRBV30	CAWSGLAGGSPSSYEQYF	TGTGCCTGGAGTGGACTAGCGGGAGGGTCCCCGAGCTCCTACGAGCAGTACTTC
many	TRBJ1-5	.	TRBV10-3	CAISPEGNQPQHF	TGTGCCATCAGTCCGGAGGGAAATCAGCCCCAGCATTTT
.	TRBJ1-6	.	TRBV11-3	CASSLERNSPLHF	TGTGCCAGCAGCTTAGAGAGGAATTCACCCCTCCACTTT
.	TRBJ1-2	.	TRBV6-2/TRBV6-3	CASSSGGNYGYTF	TGTGCCAGCAGTTCTGGGGGGAACTATGGCTACACCTTC
.	TRBJ1-1	.	TRBV18	CASSPLRGNTEAFF	TGTGCCAGCTCACCCCTCAGGGGGAACACTGAAGCTTTCTTT
.	TRBJ2-1	.	TRBV9	CASSVGGGAFGNEQFF	TGTGCCAGCAGCGTAGGGGGGGGCGCATTCGGGAATGAGCAGTTCTTC
.	TRBJ2-1	TRBD2	TRBV5-1	CASRRASGDYNEQFF	TGCGCCAGCAGGAGGGCTAGCGGGGATTACAATGAGCAGTTCTTC
.	TRBJ2-2	.	TRBV5-5	CASSLRRDSANTGELFF	TGTGCCAGCAGCCTCCGGCGGGACAGTGCGAACACCGGGGAGCTGTTTTTT
.	TRBJ1-2	TRBD1	TRBV19	CASSPGAGGVFHYGYTF	TGTGCCAGTAGCCCGGGGGCAGGGGGCGTTTTTCACTATGGCTACACCTTC
.	TRBJ2-7	.	TRBV4-2	CASSPSGVWEQYF	TGTGCCAGCAGCCCCTCGGGGGTCTGGGAGCAGTACTTC
.	TRBJ2-6	.	TRBV9	CASSLRGLSSGANVLTF	TGTGCCAGCAGCTTGCGGGGCTTAAGCTCTGGGGCCAACGTCCTGACTTTC
.	TRBJ2-1	.	TRBV5-8	CASTMVPVTNEQFF	TGTGCCAGCACCATGGTCCCCGTTACAAATGAGCAGTTCTTC
once	TRBJ1-2	TRBD1	TRBV11-2	CASTQGLGGDGNYGYTF	TGTGCCAGCACTCAGGGTTTAGGGGGCGATGGAAACTATGGCTACACCTTC
.	TRBJ2-7	TRBD2	TRBV13	CASSFGLAGVSHYEQYF	TGTGCCAGCAGCTTCGGACTAGCGGGAGTTTCACATTACGAGCAGTACTTC
.	TRBJ2-7	TRBD2	TRBV6-2/TRBV6-3	CASCSGGKVAGYEQYF	TGTGCCAGCTGTTCTGGCGGGAAAGTAGCGGGTTACGAGCAGTACTTC
.	TRBJ2-3	.	TRBV19	CASSNRESTDTQYF	TGTGCCAGTAGTAACAGGGAGAGCACAGATACGCAGTATTTT
once	TRBJ2-2	TRBD2	TRBV2	CASSPTSAAGELFF	TGTGCCAGCAGTCCTACTAGCGCGGCCGGGGAGCTGTTTTTT
.	TRBJ1-1	.	TRBV19	CASSRGTKNTEAFF	TGTGCCAGTAGTCGAGGGACAAAGAACACTGAAGCTTTCTTT
.	TRBJ2-1	.	TRBV7-9	CASSLGQGIAYNEQFF	TGTGCCAGCAGCTTAGGGCAGGGAATAGCATACAATGAGCAGTTCTTC
.	TRBJ1-1	.	TRBV9	CASSPQVRTEAFF	TGTGCCAGCAGCCCACAGGTCAGGACTGAAGCTTTCTTT
.	TRBJ1-1	TRBD1	TRBV18	CASSQMTGGNTEAFF	TGTGCCAGCTCACAAATGACAGGGGGCAACACTGAAGCTTTCTTT
.	TRBJ2-5	.	TRBV5-4	CASSLDGNGGETQYF	TGTGCCAGCAGCTTGGACGGGAACGGGGGAGAGACCCAGTACTTC
.	TRBJ1-6	TRBD1	TRBV18	CASSPTNGQGNSPLHF	TGTGCCAGCTCACCGACGAATGGACAGGGTAATTCACCCCTCCACTTT
.	TRBJ2-5	TRBD2	TRBV5-1	CASSLGTNEYQETQYF	TGCGCCAGCAGCTTAGGGACTAACGAGTACCAAGAGACCCAGTACTTC
.	TRBJ2-5	TRBD2	TRBV11-3	CASSQRLAGQETQYF	TGTGCCAGCAGTCAAAGACTAGCGGGACAAGAGACCCAGTACTTC
.	TRBJ1-5	.	TRBV18	CASSRGEGQPQHF	TGTGCCAGCTCCCGGGGGGAGGGTCAGCCCCAGCATTTT
.	TRBJ2-5	.	TRBV5-5	CASRPGGQETQYF	TGTGCCAGCAGGCCCGGGGGTCAAGAGACCCAGTACTTC
.	TRBJ2-1	.	TRBV5-4	CASSPGGGGTYNEQFF	TGTGCCAGCAGCCCTGGGGGCGGGGGCACGTACAATGAGCAGTTCTTC
.	TRBJ2-7	.	TRBV5-6	CASQRYERQLGGEQYF	TGTGCCAGCCAGCGATACGAACGACAGCTAGGTGGGGAGCAGTACTTC
.	TRBJ2-7	TRBD2	TRBV6-5	CASSYSGGGNSYEQYF	TGTGCCAGCAGTTACTCTGGGGGAGGGAACTCCTACGAGCAGTACTTC
.	TRBJ2-7	TRBD2	TRBV7-2	CASSPMTSGLYEQYF	TGTGCCAGCAGCCCCATGACTAGCGGTTTATACGAGCAGTACTTC